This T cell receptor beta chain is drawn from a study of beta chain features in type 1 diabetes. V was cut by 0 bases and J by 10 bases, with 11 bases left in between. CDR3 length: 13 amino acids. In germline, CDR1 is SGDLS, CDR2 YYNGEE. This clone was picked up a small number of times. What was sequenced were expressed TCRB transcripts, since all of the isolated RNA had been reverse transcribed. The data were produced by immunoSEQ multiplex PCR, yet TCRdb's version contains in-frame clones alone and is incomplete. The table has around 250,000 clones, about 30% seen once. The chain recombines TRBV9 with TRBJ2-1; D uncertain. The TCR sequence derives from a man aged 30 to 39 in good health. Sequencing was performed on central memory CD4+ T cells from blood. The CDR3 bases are TGTGCCAGCAGCGTAGCTCATCAACCGGAGCAGTTCTTC. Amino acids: CASSVAHQPEQFF.